This passage covers 29 T cell receptor beta chains from one sample sequenced in a study of blood T cell repertoires in COVID-19. The data were produced by immunoSEQ multiplex PCR, yet TCRdb's version contains in-frame clones alone and is incomplete. The sample has 200,000 to 250,000 clones, around 84% seen once; the top ten hold about 0.93%. Specimen: peripheral blood. Source of these receptors: a middle-aged man with acute or convalescent COVID-19.

In DNA, the CDR3 is TGTGCCAGCAGTGAATCCGGGGGAAGCTATGGCTACACCTTC. This codes for CASSESGGSYGYTF. This chain connects TRBV6-1 to TRBJ1-2, with a weak D call TRBD1 (5 bases). The ends were cut back, 2 bases at V and 4 bases at J, with 11 bases in the middle. CDR1 is MNHNS and CDR2 is SASEGT in the germline V gene. CDR3 size: 14 residues.

The rearrangement joins TRBV15 to TRBJ1-6; TRBD1 is a possible D gene (6 bases). Germline V CDR1 and CDR2: LNHNV, YYDKDF (reference sequence). The CDR3 extends over 16 amino acids. The V gene lost 3 bases and the J gene lost 10 bases, with 19 bases spanning the gap. The CDR3 sequence is CATSSAGWQGQSPLHF. CDR3 sequence (DNA): TGTGCCACCAGCAGTGCAGGTTGGCAGGGGCAATCACCCCTCCACTTT.

The rearrangement uses TRBV11-2 and TRBJ2-3, with a tentative D call TRBD1 (6 bases). Trimming pared 5 bases from V and 1 base from J, leaving 13 bases between. CDR3 length equals 15 residues. Germline lookup yields CDR1 SGHAT and CDR2 FQNNGV. CDR3 protein: CASSTLAGGTDTQYF. The CDR3 DNA reads as TGTGCCAGCAGCACCTTGGCAGGGGGCACAGATACGCAGTATTTT.

CDR3 loop: CASSADRAYEQYF. DNA of the CDR3: TGTGCCAGTAGTGCGGACAGGGCCTACGAGCAGTACTTC. The chain couples TRBV19 to TRBJ2-7, with 8 bases matching TRBD1. The CDR3 loop spans 13 amino acids. In germline, CDR1 is LNHDA, CDR2 SQIVND (reference sequence). The V segment lost 5 bases and the J segment 2 bases; nucleotides outside the gene matches: 2.

The chain employs TRBV7-9 and TRBJ1-4, with 7 bases identical to TRBD1. Germline CDR1 SEHNR, CDR2 FQNEAQ (reference sequence). This CDR3 has 14 amino acids. The ends lost 5 bases at V and 5 bases at J; junction bases unmatched: 5. The CDR3 DNA sequence: TGTGCCAGCAGCCCGGGACAGAAGAATGAAAAACTGTTTTTT. Its protein product is CASSPGQKNEKLFF. The full variable domain, its missing parts supplied by reference TRBV7-9 and TRBJ1-4, is DTGVSQNPRHKITKRGQNVTFRCDPISEHNRLYWYRQTLGQGPEFLTYFQNEAQLEKSRLLSDRFSAERPKGSFSTLEIQRTEQGDSAMYLCASSPGQKNEKLFFGSGTQLSVL.

V usage is TRBV11-2 and J usage is TRBJ2-7, with 10 bases that match TRBD2. From germline, CDR1 is SGHAT and CDR2 FQNNGV. V dropped 2 bases and J dropped 1; count of bases not matched to a gene: 2. This CDR3 region has 15 residues. Written as DNA, the CDR3 is TGTGCCAGCAGCTTAAGAGCGGGGGGGTCCTACGAGCAGTACTTC. It yields the protein CASSLRAGGSYEQYF.

This chain links TRBV27 with TRBJ1-1, with D uncertain. CDR3 size: 14 residues. V was trimmed by 4 bases and J by 0 bases, leaving 9 bases between them. CDR1 is MNHEY and CDR2 is SMNVEV in the germline V gene (reference sequence). The DNA of the CDR3 is TGTGCCAGCAGTTCGCGGCTAGTGAACACTGAAGCTTTCTTT. This gives the protein CASSSRLVNTEAFF.

The chain is built from TRBV7-3 and TRBJ1-6; D is unresolved. V lost 3 bases to trimming and J lost 7 bases, with 4 bases between them. Germline V lookup: CDR1 SGHTA, CDR2 FQGTGA. The CDR3 sequence is 12 residues long. The CDR3 bases are TGTGCCAGCAGCTTGGGCAATTCACCCCTCCACTTT. Translated, it gives CASSLGNSPLHF.

This clone was observed a single time. V is TRBV15 and J is TRBJ1-4; 7 nucleotides line up with TRBD1. The CDR3 length is 14 residues. Germline assignment: CDR1 LNHNV and CDR2 YYDKDF (reference sequence). The V gene end was trimmed by 6 bases and the J gene end by 7 bases; junction bases not matched to a gene: 8. The CDR3: CATRRQGAPEKLFF. The CDR3 nucleotides are TGTGCCACCAGAAGACAGGGCGCACCTGAAAAACTGTTTTTT.

This chain links TRBV2 with TRBJ2-3, with 7 bases matching TRBD1. CDR1 and CDR2 (germline): SNHLY, FYNNEI. After removal of 5 bases from V and 6 bases from J, the junction contained 8 bases not matched to a gene. The CDR3 spans 14 residues. CDR3 in DNA: TGTGCCAGCAGTAGGTGGACAGGCGTGGATACGCAGTATTTT. This encodes CASSRWTGVDTQYF.

There are a few counts of this clone. The gene calls are TRBV7-8 and TRBJ1-1; TRBD1 aligns across 7 bases. J was trimmed by 8 bases and V by 5 bases; bases with no gene match: 8. Germline V gives CDR1 SGHVS, CDR2 FQNEAQ. The CDR3 is 13 residues long. In DNA form, the CDR3 reads TGTGCCAGCAGCCCGATACTGACAGGGGAAGCTTTCTTT. Translated, it gives CASSPILTGEAFF.

The J gene is TRBJ1-2, the V gene TRBV10-3; D possibly corresponds to TRBD1 (5 bases). The germline V gene encodes CDR1 ENHRY and CDR2 SYGVKD. The CDR3 is 15 residues long. Trimming removed 3 bases from V and 7 bases from J, with 18 bases in between. The CDR3 bases are TGTGCCATCAGTGATATCATGGGTGGGGCGTCTGGCTACACCTTC. Encoded protein: CAISDIMGGASGYTF.

This clone was recorded a few times. This chain links TRBV29-1 with TRBJ2-2; 9 bases fit TRBD1. The CDR3 has 14 amino acids. Germline V gene lookup returns CDR1 SQVTM and CDR2 ANQGSEA. The V gene end was trimmed by 7 bases and the J gene end by 6 bases; junction bases not matched to a gene: 9. CDR3 DNA sequence: TGCAGCGCCTACAGGGGGCGATACGCCGGGGAGCTGTTTTTT. It is translated as CSAYRGRYAGELFF.

This clone was picked up one time. The chain employs TRBV6-5 and TRBJ1-1; 8 nucleotides align to TRBD1. V lost 6 bases and J lost 4; bases outside the gene matches: 10. Germline V gene lookup returns CDR1 MNHEY and CDR2 SVGAGI. The CDR3 consists of 15 residues. The chain's CDR3 is CASSGQGTRGTEAFF. CDR3 sequence (DNA): TGTGCCAGCAGCGGACAGGGTACCAGGGGCACTGAAGCTTTCTTT.

V usage is TRBV18 and J usage is TRBJ1-2, with 9 nucleotides matching TRBD1. Germline V lookup: CDR1 KGHSH, CDR2 LQKENI. CDR3 size: 19 residues. Trimming cost V 4 bases and J 2 bases; bases outside gene matches: 17. The CDR3 nucleotides are TGTGCCAGCTCACGAACGGGGACAGGGAGGTTCTTTCAGAACTATGGCTACACCTTC. This gives the protein CASSRTGTGRFFQNYGYTF.

This chain connects TRBV6-5 to TRBJ1-2; possibly TRBD1 for D (5 bases). Germline CDR1 and CDR2: MNHEY and SVGAGI. V was trimmed by 5 bases and J by 2 bases, leaving 12 bases between them. The CDR3 is made up of 14 amino acids. CDR3 amino acids: CASSIEKGNYGYTF. CDR3 nucleotides: TGTGCCAGCAGTATTGAGAAGGGGAACTATGGCTACACCTTC.

The gene calls are TRBV29-1 and TRBJ2-1, with D tentatively TRBD1 (6 bases). CDR1 and CDR2 from the germline V gene are SQVTM and ANQGSEA. V gave up 7 bases and J gave up 0 bases, with 22 bases separating them. The CDR3 is 17 residues long. The chain's CDR3 is CSALGTFATLSYNEQFF. The CDR3, as DNA: TGCAGCGCCCTGGGGACATTCGCTACCCTCTCCTACAATGAGCAGTTCTTC.

The chain carries TRBV18 and TRBJ2-1; TRBD2 matches at 8 bases. Per the germline V gene, CDR1 is KGHSH and CDR2 is LQKENI. The V gene end was trimmed by 3 bases and the J gene end by 5 bases; junction bases not matched to a gene: 9. The CDR3 sequence is 16 residues long. CDR3 sequence: CASSPTVRGVHNEQFF. The DNA of the CDR3 is TGTGCCAGCTCACCTACGGTGCGGGGGGTCCACAATGAGCAGTTCTTC.

The chain carries TRBV7-3 and TRBJ2-7; D might be TRBD1 (6 bases). This CDR3 is built from 12 residues. Per germline, CDR1 SGHTA and CDR2 FQGTGA. Deletions cut 4 bases from V and 4 bases from J, with 8 bases between. CDR3 amino acids: CASSSQGYEQYF. CDR3 in DNA: TGTGCCAGCAGCTCGCAGGGGTACGAGCAGTACTTC. Full variable domain (remainder filled in from reference TRBV7-3 and TRBJ2-7): GAGVSQTPSNKVTEKGKYVELRCDPISGHTALYWYRQSLGQGPEFLIYFQGTGAADDSGLPNDRFFAVRPEGSVSTLKIQRTERGDSAVYLCASSSQGYEQYFGPGTRLTVT.

This clone was found once. This chain uses TRBV10-3 with TRBJ1-1; 8 positions agree with TRBD1. Germline V CDR1 and CDR2: ENHRY, SYGVKD. This CDR3 is built from 13 residues. Germline trimming cut 10 bases from V and 0 bases from J; bases unmatched to any gene: 4. This CDR3 reads CANGQGLNTEAFF. CDR3 coding DNA: TGTGCCAACGGACAGGGTTTGAACACTGAAGCTTTCTTT.

This chain connects TRBV28 to TRBJ1-6; D call uncertain. Trimming left V 1 base short and J 10 bases short, with 8 bases between. There are 13 residues in the CDR3. The germline gives CDR1 MDHEN, CDR2 SYDVKM. The CDR3 DNA sequence: TGTGCCAGCAGTTTATCGGCGGCATCACCCCTCCACTTT. Amino acids: CASSLSAASPLHF.

The chain is built from TRBV18 and TRBJ1-1; weak D call: TRBD1 (5 bases). CDR3 length equals 15 residues. Germline CDR1 is KGHSH and CDR2 is LQKENI. V shed 2 bases and J shed 3 bases, with 13 bases lying between them. The CDR3 region has the DNA TGTGCCAGCTCACCATCTCAGGTAGGGGACACTGAAGCTTTCTTT. Its translation: CASSPSQVGDTEAFF.

This chain links TRBV5-4 with TRBJ2-5; 7 bases map to TRBD2. The CDR3 spans 16 residues. The V and J ends lost 0 bases and 2 bases, in that order; junction bases with no gene match: 7. Germline assignment: CDR1 SGHNT and CDR2 YYREEE (reference sequence). The CDR3 coding sequence is TGTGCCAGCAGCTTGGCCCCTAGTAGCGGGCAAGAGACCCAGTACTTC. Translation: CASSLAPSSGQETQYF.

The V call is TRBV24-1, the J call TRBJ1-6; 10 bases agree with TRBD1. The length of the CDR3 is 15 residues. CDR1 is KGHDR, CDR2 SFDVKD, per germline. V was clipped by 7 bases and J by 10 bases; unmatched bases: 9. The CDR3, as DNA: TGTGCCACCAGGTTCAGACAGGGGGCAAAATCACCCCTCCACTTT. It yields the protein CATRFRQGAKSPLHF.

The rearrangement joins TRBV6-1 to TRBJ1-5; D unresolved. Germline loops: CDR1 MNHNS, CDR2 SASEGT. This CDR3 is 17 amino acids long. The V end was cut by 2 bases, the J end by 0 bases, with 14 bases between. The CDR3 here is CASSETGSVYSNQPQHF. CDR3 in DNA: TGTGCCAGCAGTGAAACCGGCAGCGTTTATAGCAATCAGCCCCAGCATTTT.

The chain couples TRBV15 to TRBJ1-1, with TRBD1 identical over 8 bases. This CDR3 has 14 residues. CDR1 is LNHNV and CDR2 is YYDKDF in the germline V gene (reference sequence). J gave up 4 bases and V 4 bases, and 5 bases lay outside the gene matches. The CDR3 region is CATSTRTGFTEAFF. CDR3 nucleotide sequence: TGTGCCACCAGCACCCGGACAGGGTTCACTGAAGCTTTCTTT.

The table lists this clone with a few counts. Other DNA sequences in the sample encode the same CDR3. V gene TRBV5-6 combines with J gene TRBJ1-5; D is unclear. With 1 base removed from V and 4 bases from J, the gap between germline ends came to 3 bases. The CDR3 runs 12 residues. The germline CDR1 and CDR2 sequences are SGHDT and YYEEEE. CDR3 coding DNA: TGTGCCAGCAGCTTGTCTAATCAGCCCCAGCATTTT. This gives the protein CASSLSNQPQHF.

The chain carries TRBV7-2 and TRBJ1-6; D uncertain. Trimming removed 5 bases at V and 9 bases at J, with 11 bases between. This CDR3 has 13 residues. The germline gives CDR1 SGHTA, CDR2 FQGNSA. CDR3 nucleotides: TGTGCCAGCAGCCCTATGCCCCGTTCACCCCTCCACTTT. Translation: CASSPMPRSPLHF.

The J gene is TRBJ1-2, the V gene TRBV9; 9 bases line up with TRBD1. CDR1 is SGDLS and CDR2 is YYNGEE in the germline V gene. The length of the CDR3 is 15 residues. The V and J ends lost 2 bases and 6 bases, in that order; junction bases with no gene match: 8. The CDR3: CASSVTGTGLDGYTF. CDR3 sequence (DNA): TGTGCCAGCAGCGTTACTGGGACAGGGCTCGATGGCTACACCTTC.